The 20 T cell receptor beta chains below come from one sample, sequenced in a study of cytomegalovirus exposure and HLA in healthy donors. Researchers ran the PCR with 60 Vbeta and 13 Jbeta primers. Profiling relied on immunoSEQ multiplex PCR, and the TCRdb table lists in-frame clones only, not all of them. Of 180,000 or so clones in the sample, just under 80% are singletons; the top ten hold approximately 2.9%. The specimen was PBMCs. These receptors all come from a female donor in good health and CMV-seronegative.

The J gene is TRBJ2-5, the V gene TRBV7-9; D unresolved. V gave up 7 bases and J gave up 4 bases, with 10 bases separating them. CDR3 size: 12 residues. Germline assignment: CDR1 SEHNR and CDR2 FQNEAQ (reference sequence). Written as DNA, the CDR3 is TGTGCCAGCACCCCATCGGGAGAGACCCAGTACTTC. Encoded protein: CASTPSGETQYF. Together with reference TRBV7-9 and TRBJ2-5, the CDR3 gives the full variable domain: DTGVSQNPRHKITKRGQNVTFRCDPISEHNRLYWYRQTLGQGPEFLTYFQNEAQLEKSRLLSDRFSAERPKGSFSTLEIQRTEQGDSAMYLCASTPSGETQYFGPGTRLLVL.

V is TRBV28 and J is TRBJ2-7, with 7 positions matching TRBD1. Trimming at V came to 4 bases and at J to 9 bases, leaving 3 bases not matched to a gene. The CDR3 runs 11 residues. Germline V gene lookup returns CDR1 MDHEN and CDR2 SYDVKM. CDR3 region: CASSSDRAQYF. CDR3 nucleotide sequence: TGTGCCAGCAGTTCTGACAGGGCGCAGTACTTC.

This chain uses TRBV27 with TRBJ2-7, with D tentatively TRBD1 (6 bases). The CDR3 has 14 amino acids. CDR1 is MNHEY, CDR2 SMNVEV, per germline (reference sequence). The germline V and J ends were trimmed by 5 bases and 5 bases, with 16 bases remaining between them. DNA of the CDR3: TGTGCCAGCAGTCCACAGGGTTGGCAAGACGAGCAGTACTTC. This sequence encodes CASSPQGWQDEQYF.

Regarding this clone: One junction end disagrees with the germline gene, perhaps due to a read error. This chain links TRBV28 with TRBJ2-7; 9 bases map to TRBD1. Per the germline V gene, CDR1 is MDHEN and CDR2 is SYDVKM. The CDR3 runs 14 residues. CDR3 nucleotides: TGTGCCAGCAGTTTACATACCCGGGACAGGGTAAAGAACTTC. Translation gives CASSLHTRDRVKNF.

The genes are TRBV7-2 and TRBJ1-2; a weak D match, TRBD1 (6 bases). CDR1 SGHTA and CDR2 FQGNSA come from the germline V gene. This CDR3 contains 16 residues. V lost 5 bases, J lost 4 bases, and 20 bases lay in between. The CDR3 bases are TGTGCCAGCAGCCCCCGAGGGGGGGCAGCCGCCTATGGCTACACCTTC. Protein product: CASSPRGGAAAYGYTF.

This sequence joins TRBV28 and TRBJ2-3; 7 bases agree with TRBD2. The CDR3 is made up of 14 amino acids. Germline V gene data show CDR1 as MDHEN and CDR2 as SYDVKM. J gave up 5 bases and V 7 bases, and 9 bases lay outside the gene matches. CDR3 bases: TGTGCCAGCACCACAAGCGGGACGATAGATACGCAGTATTTT. It encodes CASTTSGTIDTQYF.

The CDR3: CASSFAQGASYEQYF. CDR3 DNA sequence: TGCGCCAGCAGCTTTGCACAGGGGGCTTCCTACGAGCAGTACTTC. V and J are TRBV5-1 and TRBJ2-7, with TRBD1 identical over 9 bases. The germline V gene has CDR1 SGHRS and CDR2 YFSETQ. The CDR3 is made up of 15 amino acids. V gave up 2 bases and J gave up 1 base; unmatched junction bases: 4.

The chain recombines TRBV5-1 with TRBJ1-1; maybe TRBD1 (6 bases). The CDR3 runs 14 residues. CDR1 is SGHRS and CDR2 is YFSETQ in the germline V gene. Trimming took 4 bases from V and 5 from J, leaving 15 bases between them. CDR3 DNA sequence: TGCGCCAGCAGCCGGGGGGGGGCTGGGACTGAAGCTTTCTTT. Its protein product is CASSRGGAGTEAFF.

The chain recombines TRBV2 with TRBJ1-1, with a weak D call TRBD1 (6 bases). Trimming cost V 10 bases and J 3 bases, with 15 bases left between them. The germline gives CDR1 SNHLY, CDR2 FYNNEI. The CDR3 extends over 13 amino acids. CDR3 sequence reads: CATRHRVYTEAFF. Written as DNA, the CDR3 is TGTGCCACCCGGCACAGGGTCTACACTGAAGCTTTCTTT.

This chain uses TRBV29-1 with TRBJ2-7; 7 bases are shared with TRBD2. CDR1 is SQVTM and CDR2 is ANQGSEA in the germline V gene. V lost 8 bases to trimming and J lost 6 bases; unmatched junction nucleotides: 13. This CDR3 contains 13 residues. CDR3 DNA: TGCAGCACCACAGAGGGGAGGGGCCGCGAGCAGTACTTC. It is translated as CSTTEGRGREQYF.

This clone was detected a few times. The CDR3 coding sequence is TGCGCCAGCAGCTTGGGGGGAACCGGGACAGGGATTAATGAAAAACTGTTTTTT. It translates to CASSLGGTGTGINEKLFF. V gene TRBV5-1 combines with J gene TRBJ1-4, with 9 bases fitting TRBD1. The germline CDR1 and CDR2 sequences are SGHRS and YFSETQ. The CDR3 is 18 amino acids. V dropped 0 bases and J dropped 4; count of bases not matched to a gene: 10.

The chain carries TRBV7-2 and TRBJ2-1, with 7 bases fitting TRBD2. CDR1 is SGHTA and CDR2 is FQGNSA in the germline V gene. Trimming cost V 3 bases and J 0 bases; bases outside gene matches: 5. This CDR3 spans 16 amino acids. This CDR3 is CASSFASGSSYNEQFF. The DNA for the CDR3 is TGTGCCAGCAGCTTCGCTAGCGGTAGCTCCTACAATGAGCAGTTCTTC.

CDR3 in amino acids: CASSLGGLFTPYEQYF. CDR3 DNA: TGTGCCAGCAGCCTGGGGGGGCTCTTCACCCCCTACGAGCAGTACTTC. The V call is TRBV5-4, the J call TRBJ2-7; D might be TRBD2 (7 bases). Between the trimmed V and J ends, which lost 4 bases and 2 bases, there was a span of 19 bases. Germline CDR1 SGHNT, CDR2 YYREEE (reference sequence). The CDR3 has 16 residues.

The rearrangement links TRBV19 to TRBJ1-1, with a tentative D call TRBD1 (5 bases). Trimming left V 8 bases short and J 1 base short, with 8 bases between. The CDR3 runs to 12 residues. Germline CDR1 and CDR2: LNHDA and SQIVND (reference sequence). This CDR3 is CASAGGNTEAFF. The CDR3 nucleotides read TGTGCCAGTGCCGGGGGGAACACTGAAGCTTTCTTT.

The V and J genes are TRBV5-1 and TRBJ1-1; D gene uncertain. Germline lookup yields CDR1 SGHRS and CDR2 YFSETQ. V was cut by 0 bases and J by 3 bases, with 9 bases left in between. This CDR3 comprises 14 residues. The DNA for the CDR3 is TGCGCCAGCAGCTTGGTGGCGCGGGACACTGAAGCTTTCTTT. Amino acid sequence: CASSLVARDTEAFF. Complete variable domain (other parts from reference TRBV5-1 and TRBJ1-1): KAGVTQTPRYLIKTRGQQVTLSCSPISGHRSVSWYQQTPGQGLQFLFEYFSETQRNKGNFPGRFSGRQFSNSRSEMNVSTLELGDSALYLCASSLVARDTEAFFGQGTRLTVV.

The J gene is TRBJ2-1, the V gene TRBV5-6; D not resolved. Germline CDR1 reads SGHDT; CDR2 reads YYEEEE. The germline V and J ends were trimmed by 0 bases and 9 bases, with 7 bases remaining between them. The CDR3 spans 12 residues. This chain's CDR3 is CASSLGPGEQFF. CDR3 nucleotides: TGTGCCAGCAGCTTGGGGCCGGGTGAGCAGTTCTTC.

This clone was seen more than once but under ten times. The J gene is TRBJ1-4, the V gene TRBV2; D might be TRBD1 (5 bases). Germline V gives CDR1 SNHLY, CDR2 FYNNEI. The ends were cut back, 3 bases at V and 8 bases at J, with 13 bases in the middle. There are 14 residues in the CDR3. The DNA for the CDR3 is TGTGCCAGCAGTGATTTTAGGGGCATCGAAAAACTGTTTTTT. This encodes CASSDFRGIEKLFF.

The chain is built from TRBV6-5 and TRBJ2-3; D might be TRBD1 (5 bases). Germline lookup yields CDR1 MNHEY and CDR2 SVGAGI. V was trimmed by 2 bases and J by 2 bases, leaving 5 bases between them. This CDR3 has 13 residues. CDR3 DNA sequence: TGTGCCAGCAGTTACGGGGCCACAGATACGCAGTATTTT. Translated, it gives CASSYGATDTQYF.

The V gene is TRBV28, the J gene TRBJ1-4; 7 bases agree with TRBD1. Germline V gene sequence: CDR1 MDHEN, CDR2 SYDVKM. The CDR3 is made up of 14 amino acids. Unmatched junction bases numbered 6, after V lost 4 bases and J lost 7 bases. In nucleotides, the CDR3 is TGTGCCAGCAGTTCCGACAGGGACGGTGAAAAACTGTTTTTT. Protein: CASSSDRDGEKLFF.

The gene calls are TRBV9 and TRBJ1-5; maybe TRBD1 (5 bases). The CDR3 has 15 residues. Between the trimmed V and J ends, which lost 4 bases and 0 bases, there was a span of 11 bases. Germline V gene sequence: CDR1 SGDLS, CDR2 YYNGEE. The CDR3 nucleotides are TGTGCCAGCAGCCCTGACAGCTATAGCAATCAGCCCCAGCATTTT. The encoded protein is CASSPDSYSNQPQHF.